Reported below is one T cell receptor (beta chain). Produced via immunoSEQ multiplex PCR; TCRdb's table is partial and in-frame only. The table records 11,000 or so clones, roughly two thirds of them present only once. The length of the CDR3 is 16 residues. Trimming cost V 0 bases and J 2 bases, with 11 bases left between them. From germline, CDR1 is LGHNA and CDR2 YSLEER. The sample originates from a study of regulatory dendritic cells for organ transplantation. The clonotype was recovered from a human donor in good health. The chain employs TRBV4-3 and TRBJ2-1; D uncertain. Sequenced input: memory CD8+ T cells from blood. Noted subset: CD45RO+ memory T cells. This CDR3 is CASSQDAGGPYNEQFF. CDR3 nucleotide sequence: TGCGCCAGCAGCCAAGATGCAGGTGGACCCTACAATGAGCAGTTCTTC.